The entry below gives a single T cell receptor beta chain sequence along with its context. Its matching antigen is unknown. Trimming stripped 3 bases from V and 4 bases from J, with 16 bases between. The CDR3 contains 17 residues. The data were obtained in a study of T-cell reconstitution after alpha-beta-depleted transplantation in children. Points from the study as a whole: Some patients' high day-60 TCRbeta diversity was attributed to recipient cells surviving conditioning. Several hundred rapidly expanded clones from non-depleted graft cells reportedly supplied alpha-beta T cells about two months post-transplant.

For TCRbeta, the library was prepared with unique molecular identifiers. TCRdb called the PCR reads again in MiXCR, with one record for every CDR3 protein. The data show fewer than 750,000 distinct CDR3 sequences, 25% to 30% seen once. This rearrangement joins TRBV12-3 or TRBV12-4 to TRBJ2-6; D not certain. The specimen was PBMCs, collected before TCRalphabeta/CD19-depleted stem cell transplant. This TCR was recovered from a boy in the first two years of life with Wiskott-Aldrich syndrome, due to receive a stem cell transplant. CDR3 in amino acids: CASSLSLSLRGANVLTF. In nucleotides, the CDR3 is TGTGCCAGCAGTTTGTCCCTTAGTTTGCGAGGGGCCAACGTCCTGACTTTC.